The 24 T cell receptor beta chains given below trace back to one sample, sequenced in a study of CD8 T cells in ankylosing spondylitis. Each CDR3 protein is one row after TCRdb ran MiXCR on the 5' RACE reads. The sample shows 250,000 to 400,000 distinct CDR3 sequences, roughly 11% of them seen only once. Sequencing was carried out using blood, either unsorted or a sorted T cell fraction (not recorded which). The receptors stem from a female donor with ankylosing spondylitis or in good health (not recorded which).

This clonotype was detected ten times or more. The V call is TRBV20-1, the J call TRBJ1-1, with D possibly TRBD1 on 6 matching bases. The CDR3 is made up of 13 amino acids. Germline CDR1 reads DFQATT; CDR2 reads SNEGSKA (reference sequence). V lost 4 bases to trimming and J lost 3 bases, with 12 bases between them. DNA of the CDR3: TGCAGTGCTAAAATAAACAGGGACACTGAAGCTTTCTTT. Protein sequence: CSAKINRDTEAFF.

The rearrangement uses TRBV7-2 and TRBJ2-5; possibly TRBD1 for D (5 bases). Germline V gives CDR1 SGHTA, CDR2 FQGNSA. V lost 4 bases and J lost 5, with 17 bases in between. The CDR3 length is 15 residues. CDR3 in amino acids: CASSSARGVGETQYF. CDR3 DNA sequence: TGTGCCAGCAGCTCGGCTAGGGGTGTAGGGGAGACCCAGTACTTC.

V usage is TRBV6-1 and J usage is TRBJ2-1; 10 nucleotides agree with TRBD1. Germline CDR1 MNHNS, CDR2 SASEGT. This CDR3 is built from 15 residues. The V and J ends lost 5 bases and 11 bases, in that order; junction bases with no gene match: 12. In DNA, the CDR3 is TGTGCCAGCAGTCTCGGGACAGGGGCCCGCGGTAAGCAGTTCTTC. It translates to CASSLGTGARGKQFF.

This clonotype was seen ten or more times. The V and J genes are TRBV5-1 and TRBJ2-3; D gene uncertain. From germline, CDR1 is SGHRS and CDR2 YFSETQ. The CDR3 has 15 amino acids. Trimming removed 0 bases from V and 2 bases from J, with 10 bases in between. The CDR3 loop is CASSLDGASTDTQYF. CDR3 nucleotides: TGCGCCAGCAGCTTGGACGGAGCCTCCACAGATACGCAGTATTTT.

This clonotype was detected only a few times. This chain joins TRBV19 and TRBJ1-5; 10 nucleotides match TRBD1. The CDR3 is made up of 16 amino acids. The V segment lost 6 bases and the J segment 3 bases; nucleotides outside the gene matches: 8. CDR1 is LNHDA and CDR2 is SQIVND in the germline V gene (reference sequence). The CDR3 region has the DNA TGTGCCAGTAGGCCCGGGGACAGGGGTCCCAATCAGCCCCAGCATTTT. Translation gives CASRPGDRGPNQPQHF.

Ten or more counts support this clonotype. The gene calls are TRBV20-1 and TRBJ1-2; possibly TRBD1 for D (5 bases). Germline values: CDR1 DFQATT, CDR2 SNEGSKA (reference sequence). The CDR3 length is 13 residues. V lost 6 bases and J lost 0, with 11 bases in between. The CDR3 is CSAGTGSNYGYTF. CDR3 in DNA: TGCAGTGCCGGGACTGGGTCTAACTATGGCTACACCTTC.

In this sample, this clonotype turned up a few times. V gene TRBV7-2 combines with J gene TRBJ2-5, with D possibly TRBD1 on 6 matching bases. V lost 3 bases and J 3 bases, leaving 14 bases between the germline ends. The germline V gene encodes CDR1 SGHTA and CDR2 FQGNSA. The CDR3 is made up of 15 amino acids. CDR3 region: CASSFFAGDKETQYF. The CDR3 DNA reads TGTGCCAGCAGCTTCTTCGCAGGGGATAAAGAGACCCAGTACTTC.

This clonotype was seen ten or more times. The V call is TRBV2, the J call TRBJ1-1; D call uncertain. This CDR3 has 10 amino acids. CDR1 SNHLY and CDR2 FYNNEI come from the germline V gene. Trimming left V 7 bases short and J 6 bases short, with 6 bases between. The CDR3 here is CASMSAEAFF. The CDR3 nucleotides read TGTGCCAGCATGTCCGCTGAAGCTTTCTTT.

This clonotype was found many times. The chain joins TRBV9 to TRBJ2-2; D call uncertain. With 2 bases removed from V and 0 bases from J, the gap between germline ends came to 8 bases. This CDR3 has 15 residues. Germline-derived CDR1 and CDR2 are SGDLS and YYNGEE. The CDR3 bases are TGTGCCAGCAGCGTCCAAGATACGAACACCGGGGAGCTGTTTTTT. It codes for CASSVQDTNTGELFF.

This clonotype was picked up a small number of times. The rearrangement joins TRBV5-1 to TRBJ2-7; TRBD1 matches 9 bases. V shed 3 bases and J 6 bases; nucleotides not matched to a gene: 13. CDR1 is SGHRS, CDR2 YFSETQ, per germline. This CDR3 is 16 amino acids long. CDR3 bases: TGCGCCAGCAGCTCGACCGGGACAGGGCATTACTTCGAGCAGTACTTC. Translating gives CASSSTGTGHYFEQYF.

This clonotype was detected ten times or more. The genes are TRBV5-1 and TRBJ1-2; possibly TRBD1 for D (6 bases). The V gene's germline CDR1 is SGHRS and CDR2 YFSETQ. Trimming shortened V by 0 bases and J by 0 bases, and 12 bases separated the two germline ends. This CDR3 contains 16 residues. CDR3 in amino acids: CASSLDPDSTNYGYTF. The DNA for the CDR3 is TGCGCCAGCAGCTTGGACCCGGACAGCACTAACTATGGCTACACCTTC. The variable domain in full, completed from reference TRBV5-1 and TRBJ1-2, reads KAGVTQTPRYLIKTRGQQVTLSCSPISGHRSVSWYQQTPGQGLQFLFEYFSETQRNKGNFPGRFSGRQFSNSRSEMNVSTLELGDSALYLCASSLDPDSTNYGYTFGSGTRLTVV.

This clonotype was detected many times. This chain links TRBV29-1 with TRBJ1-4; possibly TRBD1 for D (5 bases). This CDR3 has 14 residues. Germline loops: CDR1 SQVTM, CDR2 ANQGSEA. V was shortened by 6 bases and J by 0 bases, with 11 bases between the two germline ends. The CDR3 reads CSVAQGATNEKLFF. The CDR3 coding sequence is TGCAGCGTCGCGCAAGGGGCAACTAATGAAAAACTGTTTTTT.

This clonotype has a count of ten or more. CDR3 region: CSARPPGGIIYEQYF. CDR3 DNA: TGCAGTGCTAGACCCCCCGGGGGAATTATCTACGAGCAGTACTTC. This sequence joins TRBV20-1 and TRBJ2-7, with D possibly TRBD2 on 6 matching bases. CDR1 DFQATT and CDR2 SNEGSKA come from the germline V gene (reference sequence). This CDR3 contains 15 residues. Trimming left V 2 bases short and J 3 bases short, with 17 bases between.

This sequence joins TRBV28 and TRBJ2-7, with D possibly TRBD1 on 6 matching bases. Germline V CDR1 and CDR2: MDHEN, SYDVKM. This CDR3 region has 16 residues. With 4 bases removed from V and 7 bases from J, the gap between germline ends came to 23 bases. Here the CDR3 DNA reads TGTGCCAGCAGTTCGATCCCCGGGACATCGAACGATGAGCAGTACTTC. Encoded protein: CASSSIPGTSNDEQYF.

A few counts support this clonotype. CDR3 DNA sequence: TGCGCCAGCATGTCGGCGGGGGAGCCCCAAGAGACCCAGTACTTC. This encodes CASMSAGEPQETQYF. The chain carries TRBV5-1 and TRBJ2-5; 7 bases match TRBD2. V was pared by 6 bases and J by 1 base, with 9 bases of the junction left unmatched. Germline CDR1 and CDR2: SGHRS and YFSETQ. The CDR3 totals 15 residues.

This clonotype came up many times. Compared with germline, one end of the junction differs, possibly owing to a read error. The chain couples TRBV7-7 to TRBJ2-1, with 8 positions matching TRBD2. CDR3 length: 15 residues. Germline CDR1 and CDR2: SSHAT and FNYEAQ (reference sequence). This CDR3 is CASSLGAGGQGEQFF. CDR3 bases: TGTGCTAGCAGCTTAGGTGCGGGGGGCCAGGGTGAGCAGTTCTTC.

This clonotype was found many times. The J gene is TRBJ2-1, the V gene TRBV5-1; 11 bases are shared with TRBD1. The CDR3 loop spans 16 amino acids. Germline V gene lookup returns CDR1 SGHRS and CDR2 YFSETQ. V dropped 4 bases and J dropped 8; count of bases not matched to a gene: 11. CDR3 in amino acids: CASSVPGQGGRDEQFF. The CDR3 DNA sequence: TGCGCCAGCAGCGTACCGGGACAGGGGGGACGCGATGAGCAGTTCTTC. The complete variable domain, with remaining parts taken from reference TRBV5-1 and TRBJ2-1, reads KAGVTQTPRYLIKTRGQQVTLSCSPISGHRSVSWYQQTPGQGLQFLFEYFSETQRNKGNFPGRFSGRQFSNSRSEMNVSTLELGDSALYLCASSVPGQGGRDEQFFGPGTRLTVL.

At least ten counts were recorded for this clonotype. This chain connects TRBV7-8 to TRBJ1-3; D is undetermined. Germline V gives CDR1 SGHVS, CDR2 FQNEAQ. The V end lost 7 bases, the J end lost 4 bases, and 8 bases lay between the germline ends. The CDR3 has 12 amino acids. The CDR3 DNA is TGTGCCAGCACCGCGCAGGGAAACACCATATATTTT. Protein product: CASTAQGNTIYF.

This clonotype was seen more than once but under ten times. J is TRBJ2-1 and V is TRBV5-1, with 11 bases aligning to TRBD2. Trimming at V came to 4 bases and at J to 9 bases, leaving 15 bases not matched to a gene. The CDR3 contains 17 residues. CDR1 and CDR2 from the germline V gene are SGHRS and YFSETQ. The CDR3 here is CASSERAGTSGLTEQFF. Written as DNA, the CDR3 is TGCGCCAGCAGCGAAAGAGCCGGGACTAGCGGTCTGACTGAGCAGTTCTTC.

This clonotype was recorded many times. This chain connects TRBV15 to TRBJ2-3; D is undetermined. Germline assignment: CDR1 LNHNV and CDR2 YYDKDF (reference sequence). The length of the CDR3 is 16 residues. Trimming took 4 bases from V and 1 from J, leaving 15 bases between them. DNA of the CDR3: TGTGCCACCAGCATTGCTCGAGTTGCGGGCACAGATACGCAGTATTTT. This codes for CATSIARVAGTDTQYF. Combining the CDR3 with reference TRBV15 and TRBJ2-3 gives the whole variable domain DAMVIQNPRYQVTQFGKPVTLSCSQTLNHNVMYWYQQKSSQAPKLLFHYYDKDFNNEADTPDNFQSRRPNTSFCFLDIRSPGLGDTAMYLCATSIARVAGTDTQYFGPGTRLTVL.

In DNA, the CDR3 is TGTGCCAGTAGTACCCCGGGACGGAACACCGGGGAGCTGTTTTTT. Its translation: CASSTPGRNTGELFF. The J gene is TRBJ2-2, the V gene TRBV19; D tentatively fits TRBD1 or TRBD2 (5 bases each). CDR3 length: 15 amino acids. Trimming took off 4 bases at V and 1 base at J, with 10 bases between the two ends. In germline, CDR1 is LNHDA, CDR2 SQIVND (reference sequence).

This rearrangement joins TRBV6-5 to TRBJ2-7, with D perhaps matching TRBD2 (6 bases). Germline CDR1 and CDR2: MNHEY and SVGAGI. The CDR3 has 15 residues. The V gene lost 0 bases and the J gene lost 2 bases, with 11 bases spanning the gap. The CDR3 sequence: CASSYSIGGAYEQYF. Here the CDR3 DNA reads TGTGCCAGCAGTTACTCGATCGGAGGGGCCTACGAGCAGTACTTC.

This clonotype showed up just a few times. CDR3 DNA: TGTGCCAGCAGTGACAGAGTGATGAACACTGAAGCTTTCTTT. Translation: CASSDRVMNTEAFF. The J gene is TRBJ1-1, the V gene TRBV2, with unresolved D. V was cut by 3 bases and J by 0 bases, with 8 bases left in between. This CDR3 contains 14 residues. Germline values: CDR1 SNHLY, CDR2 FYNNEI. Together with reference TRBV2 and TRBJ1-1, the CDR3 gives the full variable domain: EPEVTQTPSHQVTQMGQEVILRCVPISNHLYFYWYRQILGQKVEFLVSFYNNEISEKSEIFDDQFSVERPDGSNFTLKIRSTKLEDSAMYFCASSDRVMNTEAFFGQGTRLTVV.

This clonotype was recorded at least ten times. The V gene is TRBV7-2, the J gene TRBJ1-4; D may be TRBD1 (6 bases). Germline lookup yields CDR1 SGHTA and CDR2 FQGNSA. V lost 6 bases, J lost 8 bases, and 16 bases lay in between. The length of the CDR3 is 14 residues. CDR3 sequence: CASSFQGMGEKLFF. The DNA for the CDR3 is TGTGCCAGCAGTTTTCAGGGGATGGGAGAAAAACTGTTTTTT.